This T cell receptor beta chain emerged from a study of long-term antiretroviral therapy in people with HIV. V shed 2 bases and J 2 bases; nucleotides not matched to a gene: 2. In germline, CDR1 is LNHDA, CDR2 SQIVND (reference sequence). This CDR3 is 14 amino acids long. With survey level as its setting, the immunoSEQ assay was v3.0. Sequenced by immunoSEQ multiplex PCR; TCRdb stores in-frame clones only, minus some. The table has some 38,000 clones, approximately 79% seen once; the top ten hold roughly 5%. The study, taken as a whole, reports: Diversity increased after ART yet remained lower than in transplant donor controls.

This clone has just one count. Antigen specificity is unknown. V and J are TRBV19 and TRBJ2-7; TRBD2 matches at 8 bases. The source was unsorted PBMCs, collected 1.5 years after starting antiretroviral therapy. This sequence was found in a man younger than 35 with HIV. The DNA for the CDR3 is TGTGCCAGTAGTATAACGGGAGGGCCCTACGAGCAGTACTTC. This translates into CASSITGGPYEQYF.